This T cell receptor beta chain was sequenced in a study of T-cell reconstitution after alpha-beta-depleted transplantation in children. General study points: At one year after transplant, newly produced T cells mostly accounted for T-cell counts and diversity. The study reportedly traced alpha-beta T cells about two months after transplant to several hundred expanded graft clones.

Per the germline V gene, CDR1 is DFQATT and CDR2 is SNEGSKA (reference sequence). V shed 1 base, J shed 4 bases, and the junction held 4 bases outside the gene matches. The CDR3 spans 14 residues. Unique molecular identifiers were used to barcode this TCRbeta library. TCRdb itself ran the PCR reads through MiXCR, one entry per CDR3 protein. The sample lists about 460,000 distinct CDR3 sequences; more than 9.5% were seen once. This clonotype was counted between two and nine times. The antigen is unknown. The receptor comes from a female patient between 2 and 10 years old who had a stem cell transplant for aplastic anemia, so the T cells may come from the graft donor. The chain carries TRBV20-1 and TRBJ2-1, with TRBD2 matching 7 bases. The starting material was PBMCs, mostly from graft donor cells, obtained 180 days after TCRalphabeta/CD19-depleted stem cell transplant. This CDR3 reads CSARGRGFYNEQFF. In DNA, the CDR3 is TGCAGTGCTAGAGGGCGGGGGTTTTACAATGAGCAGTTCTTC.